This T cell receptor (beta chain) was documented in a study of T cells of healthy individuals. Many counts were recorded for this clonotype. TCRdb passed the 5' RACE reads through MiXCR, listing each CDR3 protein once. The table includes approximately 100,000 distinct CDR3 sequences, 17% detected once. This receptor was obtained from a human donor in good health.

CDR3 in DNA: TGCGCCAGCAGCCGGACTAGCGGTAACTACGAGCAGTACTTC. It translates to CASSRTSGNYEQYF. V usage is TRBV5-1 and J usage is TRBJ2-7, with 10 bases identical to TRBD2. The germline V gene encodes CDR1 SGHRS and CDR2 YFSETQ. V was clipped by 4 bases and J by 3 bases; unmatched bases: 4. This CDR3 has 14 residues.